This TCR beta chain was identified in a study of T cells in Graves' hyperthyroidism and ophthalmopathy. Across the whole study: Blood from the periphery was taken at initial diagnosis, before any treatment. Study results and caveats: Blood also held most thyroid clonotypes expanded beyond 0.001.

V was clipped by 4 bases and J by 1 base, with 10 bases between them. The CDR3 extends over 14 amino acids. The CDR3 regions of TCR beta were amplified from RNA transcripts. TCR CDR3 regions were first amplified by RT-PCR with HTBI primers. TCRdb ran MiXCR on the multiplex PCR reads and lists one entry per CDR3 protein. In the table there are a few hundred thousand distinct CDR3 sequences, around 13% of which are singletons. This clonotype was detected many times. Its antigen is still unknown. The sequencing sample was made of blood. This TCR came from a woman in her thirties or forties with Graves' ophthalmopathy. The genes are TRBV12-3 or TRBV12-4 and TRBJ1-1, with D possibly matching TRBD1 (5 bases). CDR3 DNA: TGTGCCAGCAGTTCCAGGGAAAGGAACACTGAAGCTTTCTTT. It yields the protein CASSSRERNTEAFF.